This T cell receptor (beta chain) was captured in a study of T cells in Graves' hyperthyroidism and ophthalmopathy. Study-wide findings and caveats: Appearing also in blood were most of the thyroid clonotypes expanded above 0.001.

In its sample, this clonotype was seen many times. The antigen is not known. It was uncontrolled infection, other autoimmune disease, pregnancy or lactation that excluded patients. The diagnostic basis comprised clinical symptoms, serum thyroxine and TRAb, thyroid ultrasound and orbital computed tomography. The CDR3 covers 13 residues. The V gene lost 1 base and the J gene lost 6 bases, with 10 bases spanning the gap. CDR1 DFQATT and CDR2 SNEGSKA come from the germline V gene (reference sequence). Amplification of TCR beta CDR3 regions used RNA as the template. Primed by the HTBI set, a first-round RT-PCR was run on the TCR CDR3. TCRdb re-called the multiplex PCR reads through MiXCR, storing one row per CDR3 protein. This sample carries around 400,000 distinct CDR3 sequences, roughly 15% of them seen once, and the ten largest clones take approximately 19%.

This clonotype was obtained from a woman in her sixties with Graves' ophthalmopathy. The J gene is TRBJ2-1, the V gene TRBV20-1, with a possible D match to TRBD1 (5 bases). Input material: blood. CDR3 in amino acids: CSARGGATNEQFF. CDR3 bases: TGCAGTGCTAGAGGGGGCGCTACCAATGAGCAGTTCTTC.